The clone carrying this T cell receptor (beta chain) has at least ten counts. This record comes from a study of T-cell reconstitution after alpha-beta-depleted transplantation in children. Germline lookup yields CDR1 MNHEY and CDR2 SVGAGI. V shed 0 bases and J shed 0 bases, with 8 bases lying between them. There are 15 residues in the CDR3. Construction of the TCRbeta library involved unique molecular identifiers. TCRdb re-analysed the PCR reads in MiXCR, keeping a single row per CDR3 protein. Found here are about 230,000 distinct CDR3 sequences, roughly a tenth of them singletons; the top ten hold 5% to 5.5%.

This sequence originates from a human donor who donated a stem cell graft to a child with SCID. The source was PBMCs from the stem cell graft donor, collected from the stem cell graft. This chain uses TRBV6-5 with TRBJ2-5, with D hard to call. The CDR3 loop is CASSYSPLNQETQYF. CDR3 bases: TGTGCCAGCAGTTACTCCCCTTTAAACCAAGAGACCCAGTACTTC.